This T cell receptor beta chain came from a study of cytomegalovirus exposure and HLA in healthy donors. Germline V gene sequence: CDR1 MGHDK, CDR2 SYGVNS. V lost 9 bases and J 5 bases, leaving 19 bases between the germline ends. CDR3 size: 14 residues. 60 Vbeta and 13 Jbeta primers were used in PCR. Produced via immunoSEQ multiplex PCR; TCRdb's table is partial and in-frame only. This sample's table reports about 160,000 clones. The receptor was derived from a woman in her fifties or sixties in good health and CMV-seronegative. The chain couples TRBV25-1 to TRBJ2-5, with a possible D match to TRBD1 (7 bases). The sequenced sample consisted of PBMCs. The CDR3 DNA reads TGTGCCAGTTCCCGGAGGGGGCTTTGGGAGACCCAGTACTTC. This translates into CASSRRGLWETQYF.